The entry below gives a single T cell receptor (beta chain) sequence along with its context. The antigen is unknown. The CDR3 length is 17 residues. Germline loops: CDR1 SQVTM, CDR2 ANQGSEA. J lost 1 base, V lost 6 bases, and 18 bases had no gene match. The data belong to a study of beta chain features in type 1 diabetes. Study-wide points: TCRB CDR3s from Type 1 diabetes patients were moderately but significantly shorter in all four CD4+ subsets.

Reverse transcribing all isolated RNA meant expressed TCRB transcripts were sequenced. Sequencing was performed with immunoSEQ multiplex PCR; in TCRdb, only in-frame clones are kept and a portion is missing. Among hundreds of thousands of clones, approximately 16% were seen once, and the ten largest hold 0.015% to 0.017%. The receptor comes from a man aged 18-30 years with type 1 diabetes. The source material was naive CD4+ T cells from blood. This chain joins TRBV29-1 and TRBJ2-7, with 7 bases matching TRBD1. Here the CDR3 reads CSVPPEASKGASYEQYF. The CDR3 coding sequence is TGCAGCGTCCCCCCCGAGGCTTCCAAGGGGGCGTCCTACGAGCAGTACTTC.